The present T cell receptor (beta chain) was sequenced within a study of T cell responses to AZD1222 COVID-19 vaccine. V lost 4 bases, J lost 1 base, and 8 bases lay in between. This CDR3 is built from 13 residues. The germline gives CDR1 SGHNT, CDR2 YYREEE (reference sequence). Study-wide findings and caveats: After the peak T cell response, and only then, were repertoires sampled. Receipt of two AZD1222 doses was followed by a rise in Spike-specific TCR breadth and depth. Donors, mostly white British, included more females; clonal diversity was possibly underestimated. A reported finding is that nearly half of spike-specific TCRs target unmutated variant regions.

A remark on this clone: Its antigen is unknown.

Some clones are missing from TCRdb's copy, which holds only in-frame ones; the method was immunoSEQ multiplex PCR. The sample yields roughly 100,000 clones, approximately 89% seen once. The source of this sequence is an adult who received the AZD1222 COVID-19 vaccine. Specimen: peripheral blood, collected 28 days after the second AZD1222 dose. The V call is TRBV5-4, the J call TRBJ1-1; no clear D. CDR3 nucleotides: TGTGCCAGCAGCCCCACAACGAACACTGAAGCTTTCTTT. Protein: CASSPTTNTEAFF.